The TCR beta chain described here comes from a study of cytomegalovirus exposure and HLA in healthy donors. Study results and caveats: Productive status was seen about 87% or about 30% of the time for most TCR beta V segments in an earlier analysis. An Asian-associated ancestry cluster reportedly showed fewer N-insertions than the roughly 700-donor mean in a later analysis. Immune exposure information available was restricted to CMV serostatus. Despite most TCR sequences being rare, some public TCRs occurred in many donors.

Concerning this clone itself: The target antigen is unknown.

The CDR3 spans 16 residues. The V end lost 2 bases, the J end lost 0 bases, and 11 bases lay between the germline ends. Germline loops: CDR1 LNHDA, CDR2 SQIVND (reference sequence). Primers: 60 Vbeta forward and 13 Jbeta reverse. Profiled with immunoSEQ multiplex PCR; TCRdb holds only in-frame clones, not every one. The data show more than 85,000 clones, with about four fifths seen just once and around 1.2% held by the top ten. The chain combines TRBV19 with TRBJ1-3, with D perhaps matching TRBD1 (5 bases). Specimen: PBMCs. This receptor was taken from a man aged 35 to 55 in good health and CMV-seronegative. CDR3 nucleotide sequence: TGTGCCAGTAGTATAACGGGCGGGGCCTCTGGAAACACCATATATTTT. Translated: CASSITGGASGNTIYF. The full variable domain, its missing parts supplied by reference TRBV19 and TRBJ1-3, is DGGITQSPKYLFRKEGQNVTLSCEQNLNHDAMYWYRQDPGQGLRLIYYSQIVNDFQKGDIAEGYSVSREKKESFPLTVTSAQKNPTAFYLCASSITGGASGNTIYFGEGSWLTVV.